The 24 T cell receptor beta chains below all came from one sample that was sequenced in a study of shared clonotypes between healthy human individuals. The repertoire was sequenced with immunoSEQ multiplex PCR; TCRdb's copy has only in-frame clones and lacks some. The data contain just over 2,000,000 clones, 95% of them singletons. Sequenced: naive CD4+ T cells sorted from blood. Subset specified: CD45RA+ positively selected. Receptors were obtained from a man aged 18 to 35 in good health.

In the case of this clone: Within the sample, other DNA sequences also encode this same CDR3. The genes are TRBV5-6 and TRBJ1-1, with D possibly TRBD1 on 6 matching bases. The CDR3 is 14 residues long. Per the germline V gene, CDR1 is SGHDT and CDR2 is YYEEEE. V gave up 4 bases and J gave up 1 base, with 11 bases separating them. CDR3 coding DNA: TGTGCCAGCAGCCCGGACAGTGGGAACACTGAAGCTTTCTTT. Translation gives CASSPDSGNTEAFF.

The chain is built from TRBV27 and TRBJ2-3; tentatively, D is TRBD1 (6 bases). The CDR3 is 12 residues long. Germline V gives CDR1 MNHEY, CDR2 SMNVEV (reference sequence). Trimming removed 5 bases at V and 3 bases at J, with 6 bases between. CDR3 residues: CASSTGTDTQYF. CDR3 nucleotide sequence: TGTGCCAGCAGTACAGGGACAGATACGCAGTATTTT.

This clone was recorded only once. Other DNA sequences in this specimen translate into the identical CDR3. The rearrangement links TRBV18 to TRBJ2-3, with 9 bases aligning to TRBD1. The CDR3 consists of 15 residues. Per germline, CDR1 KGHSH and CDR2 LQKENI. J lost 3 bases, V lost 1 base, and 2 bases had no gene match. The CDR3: CASSPRQGGTDTQYF. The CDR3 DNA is TGTGCCAGCTCACCACGACAGGGGGGAACAGATACGCAGTATTTT. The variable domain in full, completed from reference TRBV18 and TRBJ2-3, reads NAGVMQNPRHLVRRRGQEARLRCSPMKGHSHVYWYRQLPEEGLKFMVYLQKENIIDESGMPKERFSAEFPKEGPSILRIQQVVRGDSAAYFCASSPRQGGTDTQYFGPGTRLTVL.

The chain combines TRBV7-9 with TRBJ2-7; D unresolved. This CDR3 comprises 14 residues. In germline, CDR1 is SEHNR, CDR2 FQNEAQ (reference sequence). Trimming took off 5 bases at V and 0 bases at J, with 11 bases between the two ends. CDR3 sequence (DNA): TGTGCCAGCAGCCTGACTGTTAGCTCCTACGAGCAGTACTTC. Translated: CASSLTVSSYEQYF. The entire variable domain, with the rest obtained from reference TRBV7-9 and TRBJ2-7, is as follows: DTGVSQNPRHKITKRGQNVTFRCDPISEHNRLYWYRQTLGQGPEFLTYFQNEAQLEKSRLLSDRFSAERPKGSFSTLEIQRTEQGDSAMYLCASSLTVSSYEQYFGPGTRLTVT.

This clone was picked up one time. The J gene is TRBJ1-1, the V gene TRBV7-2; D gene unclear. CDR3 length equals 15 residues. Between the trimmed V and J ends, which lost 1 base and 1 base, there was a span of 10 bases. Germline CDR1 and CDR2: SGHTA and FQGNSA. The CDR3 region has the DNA TGTGCCAGCAGCTTAGTAACATCACCGAACACTGAAGCTTTCTTT. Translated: CASSLVTSPNTEAFF.

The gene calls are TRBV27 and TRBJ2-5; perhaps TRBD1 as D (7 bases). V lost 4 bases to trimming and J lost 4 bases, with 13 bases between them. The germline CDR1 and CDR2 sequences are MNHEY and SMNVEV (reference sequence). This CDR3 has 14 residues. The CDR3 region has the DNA TGTGCCAGCAGTTCTGGAGGGGGCGGAGAGACCCAGTACTTC. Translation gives CASSSGGGGETQYF.

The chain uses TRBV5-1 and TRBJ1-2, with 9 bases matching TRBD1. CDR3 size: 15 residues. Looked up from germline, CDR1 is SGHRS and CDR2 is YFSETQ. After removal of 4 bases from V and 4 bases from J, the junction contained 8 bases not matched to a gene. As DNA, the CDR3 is TGCGCCAGCAGCCCTCGGGACAGGGACTTCTATGGCTACACCTTC. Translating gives CASSPRDRDFYGYTF.

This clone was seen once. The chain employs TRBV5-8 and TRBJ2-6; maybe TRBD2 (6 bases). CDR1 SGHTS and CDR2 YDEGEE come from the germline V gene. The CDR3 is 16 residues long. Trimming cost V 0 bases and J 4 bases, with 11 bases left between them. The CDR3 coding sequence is TGTGCCAGCAGCTTGGTCGGGGGAAGAGGGGCCAACGTCCTGACTTTC. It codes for CASSLVGGRGANVLTF.

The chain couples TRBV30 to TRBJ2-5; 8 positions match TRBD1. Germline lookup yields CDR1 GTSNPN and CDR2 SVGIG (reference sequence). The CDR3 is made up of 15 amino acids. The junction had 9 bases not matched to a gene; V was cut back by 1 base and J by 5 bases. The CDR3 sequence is CAWSATGAIGETQYF. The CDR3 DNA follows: TGTGCCTGGAGTGCGACAGGGGCGATTGGGGAGACCCAGTACTTC.

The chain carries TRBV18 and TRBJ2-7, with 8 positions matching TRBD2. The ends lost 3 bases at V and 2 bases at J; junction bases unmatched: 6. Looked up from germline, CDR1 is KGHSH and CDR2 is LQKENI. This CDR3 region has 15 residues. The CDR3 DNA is TGTGCCAGCTCACCGACCGGGGGGGTTCCCTACGAGCAGTACTTC. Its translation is CASSPTGGVPYEQYF.

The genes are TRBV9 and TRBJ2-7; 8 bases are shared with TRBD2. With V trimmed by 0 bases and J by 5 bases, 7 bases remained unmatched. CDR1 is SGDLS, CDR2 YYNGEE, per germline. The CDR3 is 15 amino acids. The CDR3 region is CASSVGREGLNEQYF. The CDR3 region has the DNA TGTGCCAGCAGCGTAGGACGGGAGGGCCTAAACGAGCAGTACTTC.

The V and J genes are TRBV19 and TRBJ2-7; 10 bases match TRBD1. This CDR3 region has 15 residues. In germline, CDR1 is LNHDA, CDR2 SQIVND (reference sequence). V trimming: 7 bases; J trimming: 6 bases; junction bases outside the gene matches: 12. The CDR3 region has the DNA TGTGCCAGTAAAATCAGGACAGGGGGAACTTTCGAGCAGTACTTC. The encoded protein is CASKIRTGGTFEQYF. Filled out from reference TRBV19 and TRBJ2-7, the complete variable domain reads DGGITQSPKYLFRKEGQNVTLSCEQNLNHDAMYWYRQDPGQGLRLIYYSQIVNDFQKGDIAEGYSVSREKKESFPLTVTSAQKNPTAFYLCASKIRTGGTFEQYFGPGTRLTVT.

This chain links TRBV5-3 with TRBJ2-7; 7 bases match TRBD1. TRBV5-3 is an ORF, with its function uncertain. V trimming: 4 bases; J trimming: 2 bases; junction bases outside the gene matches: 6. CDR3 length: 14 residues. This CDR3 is CARSDRDSAYEQYF. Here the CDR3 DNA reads TGTGCCAGAAGCGACCGGGACAGTGCCTACGAGCAGTACTTC.

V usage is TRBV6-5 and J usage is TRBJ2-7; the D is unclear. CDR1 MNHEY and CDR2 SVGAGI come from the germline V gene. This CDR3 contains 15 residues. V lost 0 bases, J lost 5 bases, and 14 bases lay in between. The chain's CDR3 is CASSYSQLVRNEQYF. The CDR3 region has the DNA TGTGCCAGCAGTTACTCGCAGCTAGTCCGGAACGAGCAGTACTTC.

The CDR3 region has the DNA TGTGCCATCAGTCGAAACTCCTACAATGAGCAGTTCTTC. Protein product: CAISRNSYNEQFF. The genes are TRBV10-3 and TRBJ2-1; no clear D. This CDR3 has 13 residues. V was shortened by 5 bases and J by 0 bases, with 5 bases between the two germline ends. Germline lookup yields CDR1 ENHRY and CDR2 SYGVKD.

CDR3 DNA: TGTGCCATGGACAGGGACATAGGCCAAGAGACCCAGTACTTC. Protein sequence: CAMDRDIGQETQYF. The chain combines TRBV30 with TRBJ2-5; 8 bases are shared with TRBD1. V was pared by 8 bases and J by 1 base, with 9 bases of the junction left unmatched. This CDR3 contains 14 residues. The germline gives CDR1 GTSNPN, CDR2 SVGIG (reference sequence).

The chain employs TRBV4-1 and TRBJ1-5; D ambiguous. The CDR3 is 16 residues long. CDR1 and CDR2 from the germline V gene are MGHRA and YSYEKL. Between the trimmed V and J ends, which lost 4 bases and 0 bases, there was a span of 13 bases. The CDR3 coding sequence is TGCGCCAGCAGCCTCGAAGGGCAGGCTAGCAATCAGCCCCAGCATTTT. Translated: CASSLEGQASNQPQHF.

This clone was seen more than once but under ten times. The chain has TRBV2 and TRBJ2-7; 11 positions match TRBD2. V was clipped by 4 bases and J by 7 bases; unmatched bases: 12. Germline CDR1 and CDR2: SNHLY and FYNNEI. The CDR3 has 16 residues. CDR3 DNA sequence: TGTGCCAGCAGTGTACTAGCGGGAGCCCTCCCGGGGGAGCAGTACTTC. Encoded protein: CASSVLAGALPGEQYF.

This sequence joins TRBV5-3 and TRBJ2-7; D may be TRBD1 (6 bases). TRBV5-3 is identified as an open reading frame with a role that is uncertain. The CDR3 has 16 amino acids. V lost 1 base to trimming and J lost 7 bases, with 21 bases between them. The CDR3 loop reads CARSLRFRGRPKEQYF. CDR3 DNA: TGTGCCAGAAGCTTGCGATTCAGGGGCCGCCCTAAGGAGCAGTACTTC.

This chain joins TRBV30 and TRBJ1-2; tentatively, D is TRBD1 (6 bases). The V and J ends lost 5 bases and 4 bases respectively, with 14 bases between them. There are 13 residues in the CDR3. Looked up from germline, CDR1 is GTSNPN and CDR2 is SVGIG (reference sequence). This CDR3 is CAWLGQGIYGYTF. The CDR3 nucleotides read TGTGCCTGGCTCGGGCAGGGGATCTATGGCTACACCTTC.

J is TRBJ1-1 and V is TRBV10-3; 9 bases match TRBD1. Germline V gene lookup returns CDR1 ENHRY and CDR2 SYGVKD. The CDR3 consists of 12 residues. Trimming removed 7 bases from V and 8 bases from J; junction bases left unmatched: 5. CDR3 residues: CAINPGQGEAFF. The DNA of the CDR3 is TGTGCCATCAACCCAGGACAGGGGGAAGCTTTCTTT.

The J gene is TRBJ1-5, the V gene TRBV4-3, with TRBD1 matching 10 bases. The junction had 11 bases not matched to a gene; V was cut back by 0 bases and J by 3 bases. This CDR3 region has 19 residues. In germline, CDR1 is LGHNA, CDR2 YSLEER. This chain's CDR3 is CASSQERGTGVGNNQPQHF. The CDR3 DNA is TGCGCCAGCAGCCAAGAAAGGGGGACAGGGGTGGGGAACAATCAGCCCCAGCATTTT.

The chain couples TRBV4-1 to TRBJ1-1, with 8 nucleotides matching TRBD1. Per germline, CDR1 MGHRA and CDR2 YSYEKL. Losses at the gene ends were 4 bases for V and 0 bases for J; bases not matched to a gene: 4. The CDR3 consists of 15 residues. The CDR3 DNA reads TGCGCCAGCAGCCTGCTGGACAGGGTGAACACTGAAGCTTTCTTT. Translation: CASSLLDRVNTEAFF.

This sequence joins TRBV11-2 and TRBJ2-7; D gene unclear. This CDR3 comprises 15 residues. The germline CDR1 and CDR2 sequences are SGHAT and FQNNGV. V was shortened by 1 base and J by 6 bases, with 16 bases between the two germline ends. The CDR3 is CASSLGTAVGFEQYF. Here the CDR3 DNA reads TGTGCCAGCAGCTTAGGGACGGCTGTGGGCTTCGAGCAGTACTTC. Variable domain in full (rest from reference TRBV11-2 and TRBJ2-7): EAGVAQSPRYKIIEKRQSVAFWCNPISGHATLYWYQQILGQGPKLLIQFQNNGVVDDSQLPKDRFSAERLKGVDSTLKIQPAKLEDSAVYLCASSLGTAVGFEQYFGPGTRLTVT.